These 17 T cell receptor beta chains came from one sample sequenced in a study of early T cells in non-severe SARS-CoV-2 infection. TCRdb analysed the 5' RACE reads with MiXCR anew, one entry per CDR3 protein. Of about 48,000 distinct CDR3 sequences in the sample, roughly 7.7% are singletons; the top ten hold roughly 6%. Sequencing input: whole blood. The receptor source for this set is an adult who was a healthcare worker with PCR-confirmed SARS-CoV-2 infection or an uninfected control (not recorded which).

A few counts support this clonotype. The V gene is TRBV20-1, the J gene TRBJ2-3; D possibly corresponds to TRBD1 (5 bases). Germline V gene data show CDR1 as DFQATT and CDR2 as SNEGSKA (reference sequence). The CDR3 contains 15 residues. Trimming removed 3 bases from V and 0 bases from J, with 13 bases in between. The CDR3 DNA reads as TGCAGTGCTAGTATTCAGGGCACTAGCACAGATACGCAGTATTTT. This sequence encodes CSASIQGTSTDTQYF.

This clonotype has more than one count but fewer than ten. This chain links TRBV20-1 with TRBJ2-4; 8 positions agree with TRBD2. CDR3 size: 11 residues. Germline V CDR1 and CDR2: DFQATT, SNEGSKA (reference sequence). Germline trimming cut 6 bases from V and 9 bases from J; bases unmatched to any gene: 4. In DNA, the CDR3 is TGCAGTGCAGCGGGGGACGGCATTCAGTACTTC. This encodes CSAAGDGIQYF.

V usage is TRBV25-1 and J usage is TRBJ2-3; 9 nucleotides line up with TRBD2. The germline V gene has CDR1 MGHDK and CDR2 SYGVNS. This CDR3 comprises 16 residues. J lost 0 bases, V lost 7 bases, and 8 bases had no gene match. The CDR3 DNA follows: TGTGCCAGCATTGCAGCGGGGGGCTCTAGCACAGATACGCAGTATTTT. Translation: CASIAAGGSSTDTQYF.

In its sample, this clonotype was seen many times. The rearrangement links TRBV18 to TRBJ2-3; possible D gene TRBD2, 5 bases. V lost 2 bases, J lost 3 bases, and 6 bases lay in between. CDR1 and CDR2 (germline): KGHSH, LQKENI. The CDR3 length is 13 residues. The CDR3 loop is CASSPRGTDTQYF. The CDR3 nucleotides read TGTGCCAGCTCACCAAGAGGGACAGATACGCAGTATTTT.

This clonotype has only a few counts. The V call is TRBV7-2, the J call TRBJ1-4; D gene ambiguous. Germline V gene data show CDR1 as SGHTA and CDR2 as FQGNSA. The germline V and J ends were trimmed by 0 bases and 8 bases, with 10 bases remaining between them. The CDR3 is made up of 14 amino acids. CDR3: CASSLAFGREKLFF. CDR3 nucleotides: TGTGCCAGCAGCTTAGCGTTCGGTAGGGAAAAACTGTTTTTT.

In this sample, this clonotype turned up many times. The chain employs TRBV18 and TRBJ1-3; D gene ambiguous. Germline-derived CDR1 and CDR2 are KGHSH and LQKENI. CDR3 size: 14 residues. V lost 3 bases, J lost 0 bases, and 6 bases lay in between. CDR3: CASSPAISGNTIYF. The CDR3 DNA sequence: TGTGCCAGCTCACCGGCTATCTCTGGAAACACCATATATTTT. Drawing the rest from reference TRBV18 and TRBJ1-3, the complete variable domain is NAGVMQNPRHLVRRRGQEARLRCSPMKGHSHVYWYRQLPEEGLKFMVYLQKENIIDESGMPKERFSAEFPKEGPSILRIQQVVRGDSAAYFCASSPAISGNTIYFGEGSWLTVV.

The CDR3 DNA reads as TGTGCCAGCAGCTCCCGACAGGGGGTATTGTACGAGCAGTACTTC. Residues: CASSSRQGVLYEQYF. The gene calls are TRBV7-9 and TRBJ2-7, with 9 bases matching TRBD1. Germline V gene data show CDR1 as SEHNR and CDR2 as FQNEAQ (reference sequence). With 4 bases clipped from V and 4 bases from J, the junction kept 8 bases outside the gene matches. This CDR3 region has 15 residues.

This clonotype was detected ten times or more. The V and J genes are TRBV4-3 and TRBJ2-1, with a possible D match to TRBD1 (5 bases). The germline V gene has CDR1 LGHNA and CDR2 YSLEER. V was pared by 0 bases and J by 5 bases, with 14 bases between. This CDR3 comprises 16 residues. The CDR3 DNA reads TGCGCCAGCAGCCAAGATATTTGGCAGGGCGACAATGAGCAGTTCTTC. The encoded protein is CASSQDIWQGDNEQFF.

This clonotype was counted ten times or more. This sequence joins TRBV10-2 and TRBJ2-2; 10 nucleotides line up with TRBD2. Trimming removed 8 bases from V and 6 bases from J; junction bases left unmatched: 3. The CDR3 loop spans 13 amino acids. Germline CDR1 WSHSY, CDR2 SAAADI. The CDR3 DNA reads as TGCGCCAGCGGGGGACTAGCGCCCGGGGAGCTGTTTTTT. It specifies CASGGLAPGELFF.

The sample holds a few counts of this clonotype. J is TRBJ1-5 and V is TRBV12-3 or TRBV12-4; TRBD1 is a possible D gene (5 bases). V lost 7 bases and J 1 base, leaving 17 bases between the germline ends. The CDR3 spans 16 residues. This chain's CDR3 is CASTLGGGSSNQPQHF. The CDR3 nucleotides are TGTGCCAGCACCCTTGGGGGGGGTTCGAGCAATCAGCCCCAGCATTTT.

This clonotype has a handful of counts. This chain uses TRBV5-1 with TRBJ2-3; possible D gene TRBD2, 6 bases. V shed 4 bases and J shed 2 bases, with 11 bases lying between them. This CDR3 contains 14 residues. CDR1 and CDR2 (germline): SGHRS, YFSETQ. The CDR3 bases are TGCGCCAGCAGCCCCGGGACTGTCACAGATACGCAGTATTTT. It is translated as CASSPGTVTDTQYF.

There are many counts of this clonotype. This rearrangement joins TRBV29-1 to TRBJ2-3; possibly TRBD1 for D (6 bases). V lost 1 base and J lost 2, with 7 bases in between. Germline CDR1 and CDR2: SQVTM and ANQGSEA. This CDR3 is built from 13 residues. The CDR3 DNA follows: TGCAGCGTTGAAGGGACAGACACAGATACGCAGTATTTT. Translated, it gives CSVEGTDTDTQYF.

The chain recombines TRBV29-1 with TRBJ2-2; possibly TRBD2 for D (6 bases). CDR3 length: 12 residues. V lost 6 bases and J lost 7, with 12 bases in between. The V gene's germline CDR1 is SQVTM and CDR2 ANQGSEA. CDR3 bases: TGCAGCGTCGCGGGATCTCACGGGGAGCTGTTTTTT. Amino acid sequence: CSVAGSHGELFF.

This clonotype was counted many times. CDR3 loop: CASSGNRNTEAFF. The CDR3 DNA reads as TGTGCCAGCTCAGGTAACAGGAACACTGAAGCTTTCTTT. The chain links TRBV18 to TRBJ1-1; D remains unclear. The germline V and J ends were trimmed by 5 bases and 1 base, with 8 bases remaining between them. Germline V gene data show CDR1 as KGHSH and CDR2 as LQKENI. The CDR3 covers 13 residues. Together with reference TRBV18 and TRBJ1-1, the CDR3 gives the full variable domain: NAGVMQNPRHLVRRRGQEARLRCSPMKGHSHVYWYRQLPEEGLKFMVYLQKENIIDESGMPKERFSAEFPKEGPSILRIQQVVRGDSAAYFCASSGNRNTEAFFGQGTRLTVV.

This clonotype was observed many times. The J gene is TRBJ2-7, the V gene TRBV20-1; unclear D gene. The germline V gene encodes CDR1 DFQATT and CDR2 SNEGSKA (reference sequence). V dropped 1 base and J dropped 3 bases, with 10 bases sitting between them. The CDR3 length is 13 residues. The CDR3 DNA sequence: TGCAGTGCTAGAGGTAACAGCGACTACGAGCAGTACTTC. It codes for CSARGNSDYEQYF.

This clonotype appeared many times. The CDR3 spells CSVESGVGEQFF. CDR3 in DNA: TGCAGCGTTGAATCTGGTGTCGGCGAGCAGTTCTTC. The rearrangement joins TRBV29-1 to TRBJ2-1; D uncertain. The CDR3 is 12 residues long. Trimming stripped 2 bases from V and 10 bases from J, with 12 bases between. Germline V gene lookup returns CDR1 SQVTM and CDR2 ANQGSEA.

This clonotype has a count of ten or more. This chain connects TRBV19 to TRBJ2-1, with D perhaps matching TRBD1 (5 bases). The ends were cut back, 6 bases at V and 0 bases at J, with 12 bases in the middle. The CDR3 is 15 amino acids. Germline lookup yields CDR1 LNHDA and CDR2 SQIVND (reference sequence). Here the CDR3 reads CASSYRNPSYNEQFF. CDR3 nucleotide sequence: TGTGCCAGTAGCTACAGGAATCCCTCCTACAATGAGCAGTTCTTC.